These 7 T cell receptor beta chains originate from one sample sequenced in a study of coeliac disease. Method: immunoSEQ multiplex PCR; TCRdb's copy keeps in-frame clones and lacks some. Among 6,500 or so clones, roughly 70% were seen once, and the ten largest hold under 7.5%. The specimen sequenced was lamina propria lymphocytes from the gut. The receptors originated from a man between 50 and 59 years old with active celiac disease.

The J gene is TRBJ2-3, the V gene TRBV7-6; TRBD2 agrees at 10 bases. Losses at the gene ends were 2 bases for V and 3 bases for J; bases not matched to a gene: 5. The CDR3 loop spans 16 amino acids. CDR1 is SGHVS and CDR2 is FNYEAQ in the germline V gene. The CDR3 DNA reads TGTGCCAGCAGCTTAAAACTAGCGGGAACGACAGATACGCAGTATTTT. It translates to CASSLKLAGTTDTQYF.

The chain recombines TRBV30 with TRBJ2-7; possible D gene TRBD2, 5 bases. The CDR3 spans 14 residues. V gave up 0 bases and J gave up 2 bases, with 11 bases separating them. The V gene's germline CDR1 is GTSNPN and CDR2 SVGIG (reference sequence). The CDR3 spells CAWSVWTGTYEQYF. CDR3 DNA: TGTGCCTGGAGTGTATGGACGGGGACCTACGAGCAGTACTTC.

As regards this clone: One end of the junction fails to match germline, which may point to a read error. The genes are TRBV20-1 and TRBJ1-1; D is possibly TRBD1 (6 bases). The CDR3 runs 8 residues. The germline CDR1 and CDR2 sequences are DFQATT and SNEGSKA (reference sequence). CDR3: CSARGGHF. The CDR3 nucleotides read TGCAGTGCTAGAGGGGGACATTTT.

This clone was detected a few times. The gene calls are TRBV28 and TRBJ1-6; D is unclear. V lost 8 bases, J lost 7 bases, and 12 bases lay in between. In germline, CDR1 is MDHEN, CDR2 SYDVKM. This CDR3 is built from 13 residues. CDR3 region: CASFRGLNSPLHF. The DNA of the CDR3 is TGTGCCAGCTTCCGGGGTTTAAATTCACCCCTCCACTTT. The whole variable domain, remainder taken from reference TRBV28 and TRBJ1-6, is DVKVTQSSRYLVKRTGEKVFLECVQDMDHENMFWYRQDPGLGLRLIYFSYDVKMKEKGDIPEGYSVSREKKERFSLILESASTNQTSMYLCASFRGLNSPLHFGNGTRLTVT.

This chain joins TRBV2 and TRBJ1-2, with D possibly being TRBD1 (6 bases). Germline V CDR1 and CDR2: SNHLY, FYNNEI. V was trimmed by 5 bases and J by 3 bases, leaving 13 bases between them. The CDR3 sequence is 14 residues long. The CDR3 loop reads CASSLQGTDYGYTF. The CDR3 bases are TGTGCCAGCAGTCTTCAGGGGACGGACTATGGCTACACCTTC.

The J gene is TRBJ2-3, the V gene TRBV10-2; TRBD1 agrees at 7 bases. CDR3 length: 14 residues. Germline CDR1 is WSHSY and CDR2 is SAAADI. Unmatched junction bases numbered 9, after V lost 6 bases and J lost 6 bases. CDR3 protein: CASRSTGFSDTQYF. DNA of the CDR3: TGCGCCAGCAGATCGACAGGGTTTTCGGATACGCAGTATTTT.

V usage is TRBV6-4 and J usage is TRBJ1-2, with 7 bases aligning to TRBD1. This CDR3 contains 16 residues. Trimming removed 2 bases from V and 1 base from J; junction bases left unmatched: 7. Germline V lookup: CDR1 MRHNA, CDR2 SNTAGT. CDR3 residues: CASSDKGARSNYGYTF. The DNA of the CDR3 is TGTGCCAGCAGTGACAAGGGGGCAAGGAGTAACTATGGCTACACCTTC.